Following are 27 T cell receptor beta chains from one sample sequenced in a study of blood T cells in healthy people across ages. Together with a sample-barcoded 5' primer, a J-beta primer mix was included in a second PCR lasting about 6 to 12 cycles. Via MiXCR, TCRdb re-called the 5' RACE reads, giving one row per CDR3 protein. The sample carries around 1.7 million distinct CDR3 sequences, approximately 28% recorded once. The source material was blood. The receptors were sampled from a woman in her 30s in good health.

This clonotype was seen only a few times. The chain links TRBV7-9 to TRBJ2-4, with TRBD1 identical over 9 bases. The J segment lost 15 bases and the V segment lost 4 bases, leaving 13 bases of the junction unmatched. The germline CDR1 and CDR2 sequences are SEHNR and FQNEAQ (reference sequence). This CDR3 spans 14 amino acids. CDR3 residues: CASSSRDRAHERYF. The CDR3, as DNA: TGTGCCAGCAGCTCCCGGGACAGGGCCCACGAGCGGTACTTC.

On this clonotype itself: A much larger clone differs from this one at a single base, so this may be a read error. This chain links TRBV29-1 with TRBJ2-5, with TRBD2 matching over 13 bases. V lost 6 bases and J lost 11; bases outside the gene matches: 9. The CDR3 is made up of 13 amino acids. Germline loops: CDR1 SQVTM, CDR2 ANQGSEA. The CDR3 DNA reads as TGCAGCGTGGCGGGACTAGCGGGGAATGAGCAGTACTTC. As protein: CSVAGLAGNEQYF.

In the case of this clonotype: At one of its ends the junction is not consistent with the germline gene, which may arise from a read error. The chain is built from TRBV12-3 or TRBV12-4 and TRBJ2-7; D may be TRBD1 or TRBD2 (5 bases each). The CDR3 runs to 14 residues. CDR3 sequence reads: CASSLRGPTYEQDF. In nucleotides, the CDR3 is TGTGCCAGCAGTTTAAGGGGACCAACCTACGAGCAGGACTTC.

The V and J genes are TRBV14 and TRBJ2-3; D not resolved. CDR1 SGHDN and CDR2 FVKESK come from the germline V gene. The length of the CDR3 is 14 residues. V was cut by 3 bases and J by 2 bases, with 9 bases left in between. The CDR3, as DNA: TGTGCCAGCAGCCATAGCCCGGCCACAGATACGCAGTATTTT. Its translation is CASSHSPATDTQYF.

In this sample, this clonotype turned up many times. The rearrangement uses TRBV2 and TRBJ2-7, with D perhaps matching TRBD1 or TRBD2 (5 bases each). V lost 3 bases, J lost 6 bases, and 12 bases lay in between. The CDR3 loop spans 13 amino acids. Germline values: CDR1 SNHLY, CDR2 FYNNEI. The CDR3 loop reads CASSDPGTVEQYF. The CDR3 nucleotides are TGTGCCAGCAGTGATCCCGGGACGGTCGAGCAGTACTTC.

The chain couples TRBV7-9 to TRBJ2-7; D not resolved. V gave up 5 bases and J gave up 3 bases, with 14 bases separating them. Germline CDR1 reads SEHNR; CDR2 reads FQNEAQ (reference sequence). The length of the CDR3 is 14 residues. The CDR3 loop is CASSPDGECYEQYF. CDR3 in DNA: TGTGCCAGCAGCCCGGACGGTGAGTGCTACGAGCAGTACTTC. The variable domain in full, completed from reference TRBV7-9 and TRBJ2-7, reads DTGVSQNPRHKITKRGQNVTFRCDPISEHNRLYWYRQTLGQGPEFLTYFQNEAQLEKSRLLSDRFSAERPKGSFSTLEIQRTEQGDSAMYLCASSPDGECYEQYFGPGTRLTVT.

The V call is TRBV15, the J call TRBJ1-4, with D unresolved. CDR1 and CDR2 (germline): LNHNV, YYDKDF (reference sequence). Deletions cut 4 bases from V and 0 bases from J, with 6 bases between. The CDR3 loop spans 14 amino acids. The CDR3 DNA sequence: TGTGCCACCAGCAATCACGCAACTAATGAAAAACTGTTTTTT. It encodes CATSNHATNEKLFF.

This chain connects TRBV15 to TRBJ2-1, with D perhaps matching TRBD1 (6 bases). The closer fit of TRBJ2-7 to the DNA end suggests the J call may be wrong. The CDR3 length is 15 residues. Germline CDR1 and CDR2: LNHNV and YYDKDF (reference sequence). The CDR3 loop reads CATSRRTVSYNEQYV. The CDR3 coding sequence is TGTGCCACCAGCAGAAGGACAGTCTCCTACAATGAGCAGTACGTC.

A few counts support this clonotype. CDR3 coding DNA: TGTGCCAGCAGCCAAGCCGGAGGGCCTTACTCCTACGAGCAGTACTTC. Its translation is CASSQAGGPYSYEQYF. The rearrangement joins TRBV14 to TRBJ2-7; a possible D gene is TRBD2 (6 bases). Trimming pared 1 base from V and 0 bases from J, leaving 13 bases between. Germline CDR1 SGHDN, CDR2 FVKESK. The CDR3 runs to 16 residues.

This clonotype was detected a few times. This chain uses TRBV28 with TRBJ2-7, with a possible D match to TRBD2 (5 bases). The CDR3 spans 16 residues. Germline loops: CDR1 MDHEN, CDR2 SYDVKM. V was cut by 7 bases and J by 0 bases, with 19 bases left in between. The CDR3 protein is CASTPTNGDSSYEQYF. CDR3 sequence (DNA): TGTGCCAGCACCCCCACAAACGGGGATAGCTCCTACGAGCAGTACTTC.

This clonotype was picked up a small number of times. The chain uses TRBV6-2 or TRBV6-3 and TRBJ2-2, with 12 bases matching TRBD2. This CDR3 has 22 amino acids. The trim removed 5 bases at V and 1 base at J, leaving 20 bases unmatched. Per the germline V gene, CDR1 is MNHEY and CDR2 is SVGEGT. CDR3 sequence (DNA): TGTGCCAGCAGTCACCCATGGACAGGGAACCCTAGCGGGAGGGAGAACACCGGGGAGCTGTTTTTT. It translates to CASSHPWTGNPSGRENTGELFF.

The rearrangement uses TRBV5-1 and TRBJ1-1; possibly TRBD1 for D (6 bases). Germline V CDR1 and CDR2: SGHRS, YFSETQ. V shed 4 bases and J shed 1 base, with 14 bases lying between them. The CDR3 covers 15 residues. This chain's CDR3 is CASSSSGTSNTEAFF. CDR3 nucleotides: TGCGCCAGCAGCAGCTCCGGGACATCGAACACTGAAGCTTTCTTT.

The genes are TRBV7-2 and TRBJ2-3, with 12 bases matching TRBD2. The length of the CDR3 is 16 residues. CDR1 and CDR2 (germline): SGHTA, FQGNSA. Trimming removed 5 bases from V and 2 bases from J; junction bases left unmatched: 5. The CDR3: CASSLWTSGNTDTQYF. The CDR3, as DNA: TGTGCCAGCAGCCTTTGGACTAGCGGGAACACAGATACGCAGTATTTT.

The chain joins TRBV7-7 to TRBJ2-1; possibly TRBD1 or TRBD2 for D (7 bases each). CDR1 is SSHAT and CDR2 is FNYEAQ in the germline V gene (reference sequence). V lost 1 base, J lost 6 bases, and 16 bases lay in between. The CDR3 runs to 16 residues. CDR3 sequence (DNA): TGTGCCAGCAGCTTAGAGGGAGGGACAGCCACCAATGAGCAGTTCTTC. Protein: CASSLEGGTATNEQFF. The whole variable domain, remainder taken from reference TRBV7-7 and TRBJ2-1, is GAGVSQSPRYKVTKRGQDVTLRCDPISSHATLYWYQQALGQGPEFLTYFNYEAQPDKSGLPSDRFSAERPEGSISTLTIQRTEQRDSAMYRCASSLEGGTATNEQFFGPGTRLTVL.

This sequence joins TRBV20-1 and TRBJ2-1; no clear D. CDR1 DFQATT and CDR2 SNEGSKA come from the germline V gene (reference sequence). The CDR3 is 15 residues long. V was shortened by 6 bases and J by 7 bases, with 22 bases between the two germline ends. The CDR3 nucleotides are TGCAGTGCGCAACTTGACACCAGTAGTCGGAATGAGCAGTTCTTC. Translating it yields CSAQLDTSSRNEQFF.

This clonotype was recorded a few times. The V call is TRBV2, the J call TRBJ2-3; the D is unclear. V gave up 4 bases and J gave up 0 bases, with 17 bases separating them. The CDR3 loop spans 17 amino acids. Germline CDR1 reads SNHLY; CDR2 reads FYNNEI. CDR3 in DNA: TGTGCCAGCAGTGGTTGGGTGACGGCAGGTAGCACAGATACGCAGTATTTT. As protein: CASSGWVTAGSTDTQYF.

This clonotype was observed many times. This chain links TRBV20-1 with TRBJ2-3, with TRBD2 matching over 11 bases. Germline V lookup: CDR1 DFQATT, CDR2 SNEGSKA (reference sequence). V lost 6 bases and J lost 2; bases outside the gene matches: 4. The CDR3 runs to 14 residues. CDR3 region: CSAKLAGVTDTQYF. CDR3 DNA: TGCAGTGCAAAACTAGCGGGGGTCACAGATACGCAGTATTTT.

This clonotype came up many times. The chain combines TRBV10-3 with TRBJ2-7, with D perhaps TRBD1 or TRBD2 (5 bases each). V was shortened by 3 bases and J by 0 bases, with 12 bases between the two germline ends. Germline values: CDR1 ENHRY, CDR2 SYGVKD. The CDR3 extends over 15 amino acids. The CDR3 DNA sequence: TGTGCCATCAGTGATGAGGGACGGAGCTCCTACGAGCAGTACTTC. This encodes CAISDEGRSSYEQYF.

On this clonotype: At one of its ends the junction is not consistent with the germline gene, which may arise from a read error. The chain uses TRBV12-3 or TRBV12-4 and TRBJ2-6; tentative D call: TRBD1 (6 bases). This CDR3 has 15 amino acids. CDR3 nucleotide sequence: TGTGCCAGCAGTATTGACAGGCTCTGGGCCAACGTCCCGACTTTC. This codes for CASSIDRLWANVPTF.

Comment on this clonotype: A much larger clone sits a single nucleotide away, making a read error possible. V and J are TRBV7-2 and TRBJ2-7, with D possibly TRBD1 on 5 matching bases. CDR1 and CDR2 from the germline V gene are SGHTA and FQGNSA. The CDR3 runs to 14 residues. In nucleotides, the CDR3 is TGTGCCAACAGCTTAGAACAGGCCGCCTACGAGCAGTACTTC. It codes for CANSLEQAAYEQYF. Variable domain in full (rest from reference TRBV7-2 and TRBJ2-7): GAGVSQSPSNKVTEKGKDVELRCDPISGHTALYWYRQSLGQGLEFLIYFQGNSAPDKSGLPSDRFSAERTGGSVSTLTIQRTQQEDSAVYLCANSLEQAAYEQYFGPGTRLTVT.

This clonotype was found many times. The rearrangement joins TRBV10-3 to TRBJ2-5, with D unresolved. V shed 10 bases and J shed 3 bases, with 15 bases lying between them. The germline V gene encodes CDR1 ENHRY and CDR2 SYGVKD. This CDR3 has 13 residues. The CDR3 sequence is CASRADIEETQYF. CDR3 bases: TGTGCCAGCCGAGCCGACATAGAAGAGACCCAGTACTTC.

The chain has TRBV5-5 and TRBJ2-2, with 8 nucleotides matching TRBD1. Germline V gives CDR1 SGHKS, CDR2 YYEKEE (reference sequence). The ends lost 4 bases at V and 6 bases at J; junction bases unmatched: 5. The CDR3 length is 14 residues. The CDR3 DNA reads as TGTGCCAGCAGCCCCGGGACAGGATCCGGGGAGCTGTTTTTT. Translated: CASSPGTGSGELFF.

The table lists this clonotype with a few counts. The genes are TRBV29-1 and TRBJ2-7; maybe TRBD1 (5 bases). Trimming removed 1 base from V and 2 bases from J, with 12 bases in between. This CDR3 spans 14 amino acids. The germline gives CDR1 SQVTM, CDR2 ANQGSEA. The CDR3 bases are TGCAGCGTTGAAGGTCCGGACAAGACCTACGAGCAGTACTTC. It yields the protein CSVEGPDKTYEQYF.

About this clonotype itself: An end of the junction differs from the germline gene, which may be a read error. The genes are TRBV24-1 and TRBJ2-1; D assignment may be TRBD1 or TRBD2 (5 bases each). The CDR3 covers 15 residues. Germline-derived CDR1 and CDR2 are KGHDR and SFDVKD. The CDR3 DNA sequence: TGTTCCACCAGTGATTTGGGGGAGCGGAACAATGAGCAGTTCTTC. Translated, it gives CSTSDLGERNNEQFF.

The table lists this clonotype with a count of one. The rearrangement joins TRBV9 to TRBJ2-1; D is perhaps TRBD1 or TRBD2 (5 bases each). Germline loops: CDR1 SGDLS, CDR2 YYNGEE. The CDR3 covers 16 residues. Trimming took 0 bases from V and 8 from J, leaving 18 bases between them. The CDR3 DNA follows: TGTGCCAGCAGCGTAGAAGGTGGGGGTCCCTCGGATGAGCAGTTCTTC. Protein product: CASSVEGGGPSDEQFF.

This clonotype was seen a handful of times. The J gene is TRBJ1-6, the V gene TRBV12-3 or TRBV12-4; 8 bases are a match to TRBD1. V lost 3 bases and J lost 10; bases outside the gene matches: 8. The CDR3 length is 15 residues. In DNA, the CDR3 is TGTGCCAGCAGTTTTTTAAGGACAGGGTTCTCACCCCTCCACTTT. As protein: CASSFLRTGFSPLHF.

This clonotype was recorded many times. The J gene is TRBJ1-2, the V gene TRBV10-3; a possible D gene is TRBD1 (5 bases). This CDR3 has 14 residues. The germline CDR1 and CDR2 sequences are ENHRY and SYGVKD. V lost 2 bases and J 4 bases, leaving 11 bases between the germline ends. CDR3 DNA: TGTGCCATCAGTGAGGTTGTGGGGCTCTATGGCTACACCTTC. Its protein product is CAISEVVGLYGYTF.